The 20 T cell receptor beta chains in this list originate from one sample, sequenced in a study of preoperative IRX-2 immunotherapy in early breast cancer. Treatment defined: preoperative locoregional IRX-2 cytokine immunotherapy. The data were produced by immunoSEQ multiplex PCR, yet TCRdb's version contains in-frame clones alone and is incomplete. The sample has roughly 93,000 clones; 70% to 90% are singletons. The starting material was tumor tissue, obtained after IRX-2 immunotherapy. These receptors were taken from a human donor with breast cancer.

In its sample, this clone was seen a few times. This sequence joins TRBV19 and TRBJ1-1, with D unclear. The CDR3 contains 16 residues. The V gene lost 9 bases and the J gene lost 0 bases, with 20 bases spanning the gap. Germline CDR1 and CDR2: LNHDA and SQIVND (reference sequence). The CDR3 is CASKTLSEGMNTEAFF. For the CDR3, the DNA is TGTGCCAGCAAGACCCTCTCGGAGGGCATGAACACTGAAGCTTTCTTT.

The chain has TRBV23-1 and TRBJ2-7, with 8 bases matching TRBD1. TRBV23-1 is recorded as an ORF, its role being uncertain. The V gene end was trimmed by 4 bases and the J gene end by 3 bases; junction bases not matched to a gene: 2. The CDR3 runs 13 residues. The CDR3 DNA is TGCGCCAGCAGTCGACAGGGGCACTACGAGCAGTACTTC. It translates to CASSRQGHYEQYF.

The J gene is TRBJ2-5, the V gene TRBV14; D gene ambiguous. CDR3 length: 16 amino acids. V gave up 0 bases and J gave up 6 bases, with 17 bases separating them. Germline-derived CDR1 and CDR2 are SGHDN and FVKESK. CDR3 amino acids: CASSQEAGVREQTQYF. CDR3 nucleotides: TGTGCCAGCAGCCAAGAAGCAGGAGTAAGGGAACAGACCCAGTACTTC. The complete variable domain, with remaining parts taken from reference TRBV14 and TRBJ2-5, reads EAGVTQFPSHSVIEKGQTVTLRCDPISGHDNLYWYRRVMGKEIKFLLHFVKESKQDESGMPNNRFLAERTGGTYSTLKVQPAELEDSGVYFCASSQEAGVREQTQYFGPGTRLLVL.

Here the CDR3 reads CASGLVLAKPYNEQFF. The CDR3 DNA reads TGTGCTAGTGGTTTGGTACTGGCAAAACCCTACAATGAGCAGTTCTTC. This chain uses TRBV12-5 with TRBJ2-1, with D uncertain. V dropped 0 bases and J dropped 2 bases, with 11 bases sitting between them. The germline V gene encodes CDR1 LGHNT and CDR2 FRNRAP. CDR3 length: 16 residues.

This clone was seen a handful of times. Here the CDR3 DNA reads TGTGCCAGCAGTTATAGGAACGTTCAGGGATATGGCTACACCTTC. This sequence encodes CASSYRNVQGYGYTF. This chain joins TRBV6-8 and TRBJ1-2, with D perhaps matching TRBD1 (5 bases). The CDR3 runs 15 residues. V was trimmed by 3 bases and J by 5 bases, leaving 16 bases between them. Germline V gene data show CDR1 as MNHGY and CDR2 as SAAAGT.

The rearrangement uses TRBV28 and TRBJ2-2; D may be TRBD2 (5 bases). V was pared by 3 bases and J by 0 bases, with 8 bases between. This CDR3 has 15 amino acids. CDR1 is MDHEN and CDR2 is SYDVKM in the germline V gene. The CDR3 nucleotides read TGTGCCAGCAGTTTGCCGGGGACGAACACCGGGGAGCTGTTTTTT. Translating gives CASSLPGTNTGELFF.

The V call is TRBV19, the J call TRBJ1-1; the D is unclear. This CDR3 has 16 amino acids. V was trimmed by 9 bases and J by 6 bases, leaving 26 bases between them. CDR1 and CDR2 (germline): LNHDA, SQIVND (reference sequence). This CDR3 is CARAPKGDDPGPEAFF. The CDR3 DNA follows: TGTGCCAGAGCTCCAAAGGGCGACGACCCGGGCCCTGAAGCTTTCTTT.

The gene calls are TRBV30 and TRBJ1-1; the D gene is possibly TRBD1 (6 bases). V lost 4 bases and J lost 0, with 21 bases in between. Germline CDR1 is GTSNPN and CDR2 is SVGIG (reference sequence). CDR3 length equals 17 residues. The CDR3 sequence: CAWTLRGGHHMNTEAFF. DNA of the CDR3: TGTGCCTGGACCCTACGGGGGGGGCACCACATGAACACTGAAGCTTTCTTT.

The chain joins TRBV6-8 to TRBJ1-2, with TRBD1 matching 8 bases. There are 14 residues in the CDR3. The J segment lost 10 bases and the V segment lost 2 bases, leaving 9 bases of the junction unmatched. The germline V gene encodes CDR1 MNHGY and CDR2 SAAAGT. CDR3 nucleotide sequence: TGTGCCAGCAGTTACGGGACAGGAACTATGGACTACACCTTC. Its protein is CASSYGTGTMDYTF.

The V call is TRBV5-1, the J call TRBJ1-1, with TRBD1 as a possible D gene (6 bases). This CDR3 has 14 residues. The V end was cut by 0 bases, the J end by 1 base, with 7 bases between. Germline V gene lookup returns CDR1 SGHRS and CDR2 YFSETQ. The CDR3 DNA reads TGCGCCAGCAGCTTGGGCAGGGGGAACACTGAAGCTTTCTTT. Its translation: CASSLGRGNTEAFF.

This clone occurred a few times. X marks the residue encoded by a base that is unread or ambiguous. V is TRBV5-1 and J is TRBJ1-3; a possible D gene is TRBD1 (5 bases). Germline CDR1 reads SGHRS; CDR2 reads YFSETQ. This CDR3 has 15 amino acids. V was pared by 4 bases and J by 0 bases, with 11 bases between. CDR3: CASSPXGSSGNTIYF. The CDR3 nucleotides are TGCGCCAGCAGCCCGRCAGGGAGCTCTGGAAACACCATATATTTT.

The chain joins TRBV29-1 to TRBJ1-1; possibly TRBD1 for D (5 bases). Germline V CDR1 and CDR2: SQVTM, ANQGSEA. The CDR3 covers 13 residues. Trimming took 4 bases from V and 4 from J, leaving 13 bases between them. The CDR3 DNA follows: TGCAGCGTTGGGCTGGGGCAGGGCACTGAAGCTTTCTTT. This translates into CSVGLGQGTEAFF.

This chain uses TRBV5-1 with TRBJ2-5; TRBD1 aligns across 9 bases. The V segment lost 3 bases and the J segment 5 bases; nucleotides outside the gene matches: 14. The CDR3 is 17 amino acids. Looked up from germline, CDR1 is SGHRS and CDR2 is YFSETQ. The CDR3 region has the DNA TGCGCCAGCAGCTCGGGACAGGGTTCCATGCCCCGGGAGACCCAGTACTTC. Amino acids: CASSSGQGSMPRETQYF. Looking up the rest from reference TRBV5-1 and TRBJ2-5 gives the full variable domain: KAGVTQTPRYLIKTRGQQVTLSCSPISGHRSVSWYQQTPGQGLQFLFEYFSETQRNKGNFPGRFSGRQFSNSRSEMNVSTLELGDSALYLCASSSGQGSMPRETQYFGPGTRLLVL.

This clone came up once. The genes are TRBV19 and TRBJ2-3, with 12 bases lining up with TRBD2. Germline CDR1 LNHDA, CDR2 SQIVND (reference sequence). Trimming removed 5 bases from V and 1 base from J; junction bases left unmatched: 4. This CDR3 contains 16 residues. CDR3 region: CASSSRTSGGTDTQYF. The CDR3 bases are TGTGCCAGTAGTTCCAGGACTAGCGGGGGCACAGATACGCAGTATTTT.

The rearrangement joins TRBV6-8 to TRBJ2-5; possible D gene TRBD1, 6 bases. V was trimmed by 8 bases and J by 2 bases, leaving 12 bases between them. Germline V lookup: CDR1 MNHGY, CDR2 SAAAGT. This CDR3 contains 13 residues. The CDR3 sequence is CASYQGGQETQYF. The CDR3 DNA reads as TGTGCCAGCTATCAAGGGGGACAAGAGACCCAGTACTTC.

The rearrangement links TRBV19 to TRBJ2-7; unclear D gene. The CDR3 is 15 residues long. In germline, CDR1 is LNHDA, CDR2 SQIVND (reference sequence). V lost 3 bases, J lost 5 bases, and 17 bases lay in between. The CDR3: CASSMKGTVLDEQYF. The CDR3 nucleotides read TGTGCCAGTAGTATGAAGGGCACGGTGCTGGACGAGCAGTACTTC.

This chain links TRBV15 with TRBJ1-2; TRBD1 is a possible D gene (5 bases). Trimming took 1 base from V and 11 from J, leaving 17 bases between them. CDR1 is LNHNV, CDR2 YYDKDF, per germline (reference sequence). This CDR3 contains 14 residues. The CDR3 bases are TGTGCCACCAGCAGAGTTTCGGGGCCTACGAAGTACACCTTC. Protein: CATSRVSGPTKYTF.

This clone was seen more than once but under ten times. The chain combines TRBV2 with TRBJ1-2; 10 bases align to TRBD1. Germline V gene lookup returns CDR1 SNHLY and CDR2 FYNNEI. With 2 bases clipped from V and 8 bases from J, the junction kept 5 bases outside the gene matches. There are 14 residues in the CDR3. As DNA, the CDR3 is TGTGCCAGCAGTGAACGACAGGGGGCAGGGGGCTACACCTTC. It translates to CASSERQGAGGYTF.

This chain connects TRBV19 to TRBJ2-2, with 7 bases identical to TRBD1. This CDR3 has 17 amino acids. V lost 0 bases, J lost 0 bases, and 4 bases stayed unmatched. In germline, CDR1 is LNHDA, CDR2 SQIVND (reference sequence). The CDR3 protein is CASSIDIGQANTGELFF. CDR3 sequence (DNA): TGTGCCAGTAGTATAGATATAGGACAGGCGAACACCGGGGAGCTGTTTTTT.

The chain uses TRBV30 and TRBJ1-4, with TRBD1 as a possible D gene (5 bases). The CDR3 is made up of 12 amino acids. Germline V gene lookup returns CDR1 GTSNPN and CDR2 SVGIG (reference sequence). V was trimmed by 0 bases and J by 14 bases, leaving 13 bases between them. The chain's CDR3 is CAWSVTHGDLFF. The DNA of the CDR3 is TGTGCCTGGAGTGTAACCCATGGGGACCTGTTTTTT.